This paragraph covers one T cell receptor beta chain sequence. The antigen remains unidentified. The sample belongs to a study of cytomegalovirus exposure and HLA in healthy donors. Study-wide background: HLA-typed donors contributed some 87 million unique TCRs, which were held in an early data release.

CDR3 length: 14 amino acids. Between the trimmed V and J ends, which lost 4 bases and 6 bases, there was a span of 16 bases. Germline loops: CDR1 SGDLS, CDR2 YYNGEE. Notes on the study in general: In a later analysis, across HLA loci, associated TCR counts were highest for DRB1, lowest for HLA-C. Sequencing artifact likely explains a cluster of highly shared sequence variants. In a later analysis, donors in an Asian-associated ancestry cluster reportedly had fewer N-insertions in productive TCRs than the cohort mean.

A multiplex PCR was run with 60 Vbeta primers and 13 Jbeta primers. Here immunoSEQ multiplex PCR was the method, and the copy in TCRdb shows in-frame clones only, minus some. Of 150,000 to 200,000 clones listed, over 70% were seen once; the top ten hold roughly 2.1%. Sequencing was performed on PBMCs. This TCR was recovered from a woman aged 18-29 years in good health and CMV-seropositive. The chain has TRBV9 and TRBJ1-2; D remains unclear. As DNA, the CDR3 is TGTGCCAGCAGCTCGAGGCGGCCGTTAAATGGCTACACCTTC. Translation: CASSSRRPLNGYTF. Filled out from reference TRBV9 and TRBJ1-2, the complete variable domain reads DSGVTQTPKHLITATGQRVTLRCSPRSGDLSVYWYQQSLDQGLQFLIQYYNGEERAKGNILERFSAQQFPDLHSELNLSSLELGDSALYFCASSSRRPLNGYTFGSGTRLTVV.